This passage covers 8 T cell receptor beta chains from one sample sequenced in a study of shared clonotypes between healthy human individuals. Clones were read by immunoSEQ multiplex PCR, and TCRdb kept only the in-frame ones, dropping some. The table lists about 640,000 clones, 72% of them singletons. The sequenced sample was memory CD4+ T cells sorted from blood. The subset was: CD45RA-negative fraction. Every receptor here comes from a woman aged 25 to 39 in good health.

The chain uses TRBV18 and TRBJ1-4; possible D gene TRBD1, 6 bases. V was clipped by 5 bases and J by 8 bases, with 12 bases between them. This CDR3 has 13 residues. Germline V lookup: CDR1 KGHSH, CDR2 LQKENI. In DNA form, the CDR3 reads TGTGCCAGCTCAAGGAGCCAGGGGGAAAAACTGTTTTTT. Protein product: CASSRSQGEKLFF.

In nucleotides, the CDR3 is TGTGCCAGCGCCCCCGGGGGGGCATACAATGAGCAGTTCTTC. The encoded protein is CASAPGGAYNEQFF. This sequence joins TRBV11-2 and TRBJ2-1; TRBD2 matches at 8 bases. The ends lost 8 bases at V and 4 bases at J; junction bases unmatched: 7. Germline lookup yields CDR1 SGHAT and CDR2 FQNNGV. The CDR3 has 14 residues.

This clone was picked up many times. The sample holds other DNA sequences that translate to the same CDR3. The chain recombines TRBV25-1 with TRBJ2-3; the D gene could be TRBD1 or TRBD2 (5 bases each). The CDR3 length is 13 residues. Trimming removed 4 bases from V and 0 bases from J, with 5 bases in between. The germline V gene has CDR1 MGHDK and CDR2 SYGVNS. CDR3 DNA sequence: TGTGCCAGCAGTGGGGACAGCACAGATACGCAGTATTTT. Translation gives CASSGDSTDTQYF.

The chain combines TRBV9 with TRBJ2-3; TRBD2 agrees at 9 bases. The germline V gene encodes CDR1 SGDLS and CDR2 YYNGEE. After removal of 0 bases from V and 0 bases from J, the junction contained 5 bases not matched to a gene. The CDR3 loop spans 17 amino acids. CDR3 amino acids: CASSVASTSGSTDTQYF. CDR3 in DNA: TGTGCCAGCAGCGTAGCCTCCACTAGCGGGAGCACAGATACGCAGTATTTT.

This chain connects TRBV11-3 to TRBJ2-1; D gene uncertain. The germline V and J ends were trimmed by 3 bases and 8 bases, with 8 bases remaining between them. CDR1 and CDR2 (germline): SGHNT, YENEEA. This CDR3 is 12 amino acids long. The CDR3 DNA sequence: TGTGCCAGCAGCTTTTTAGGGCATGAGCAGTTCTTC. It codes for CASSFLGHEQFF.

J is TRBJ2-6 and V is TRBV5-1; TRBD2 might be the D (6 bases). Germline V gives CDR1 SGHRS, CDR2 YFSETQ. V gave up 3 bases and J gave up 0 bases, with 13 bases separating them. The CDR3 extends over 17 amino acids. The CDR3 region is CASSSRDSSSGANVLTF. In DNA, the CDR3 is TGCGCCAGCAGCTCGAGGGACTCGAGCTCTGGGGCCAACGTCCTGACTTTC.

The chain recombines TRBV28 with TRBJ1-3, with 9 bases fitting TRBD1. The J segment lost 2 bases and the V segment lost 6 bases, leaving 8 bases of the junction unmatched. Looked up from germline, CDR1 is MDHEN and CDR2 is SYDVKM. CDR3 length equals 16 residues. The CDR3 bases are TGTGCCAGCAGCCCGGGGGGACAGGGAGCTGGAAACACCATATATTTT. Translated: CASSPGGQGAGNTIYF. The whole variable domain, remainder taken from reference TRBV28 and TRBJ1-3, is DVKVTQSSRYLVKRTGEKVFLECVQDMDHENMFWYRQDPGLGLRLIYFSYDVKMKEKGDIPEGYSVSREKKERFSLILESASTNQTSMYLCASSPGGQGAGNTIYFGEGSWLTVV.

V is TRBV2 and J is TRBJ2-5; 8 bases match TRBD1. Germline V gene data show CDR1 as SNHLY and CDR2 as FYNNEI. The V and J ends lost 8 bases and 3 bases, in that order; junction bases with no gene match: 5. The CDR3 consists of 13 residues. The CDR3 spells CASLLDREETQYF. The CDR3 DNA is TGTGCCAGCCTATTGGACAGGGAAGAGACCCAGTACTTC.